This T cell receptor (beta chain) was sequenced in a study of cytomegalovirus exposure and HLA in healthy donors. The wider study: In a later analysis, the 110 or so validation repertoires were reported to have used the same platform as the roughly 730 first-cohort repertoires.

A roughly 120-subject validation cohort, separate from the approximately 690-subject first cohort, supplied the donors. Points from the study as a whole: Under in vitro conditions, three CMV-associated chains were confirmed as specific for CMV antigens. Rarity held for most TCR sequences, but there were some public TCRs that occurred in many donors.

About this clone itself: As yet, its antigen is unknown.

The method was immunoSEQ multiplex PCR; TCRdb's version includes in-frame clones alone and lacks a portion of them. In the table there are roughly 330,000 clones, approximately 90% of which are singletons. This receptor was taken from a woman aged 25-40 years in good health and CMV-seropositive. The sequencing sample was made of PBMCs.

The CDR3 protein is CASSDPSGPYNEQFF. The DNA of the CDR3 is TGCGCCAGCAGCGACCCCTCGGGCCCTTACAATGAGCAGTTCTTC. J is TRBJ2-1 and V is TRBV5-1, with D unresolved. CDR3 length: 15 amino acids. CDR1 is SGHRS, CDR2 YFSETQ, per germline. Trimming pared 4 bases from V and 4 bases from J, leaving 15 bases between.